A single sample is the source of the 26 T cell receptor beta chains below, sequenced in a study of blood T cell repertoires in COVID-19. Measured with immunoSEQ multiplex PCR; TCRdb has only the in-frame clones, and not every one. The sample has approximately 200,000 clones, more than 65% seen once. The sequencing input was peripheral blood. The receptors derive from a woman aged 30 to 39 who had recovered from COVID-19.

The chain couples TRBV30 to TRBJ1-2; D may be TRBD1 (5 bases). V was clipped by 0 bases and J by 3 bases, with 11 bases between them. The CDR3 is 14 amino acids. Germline CDR1 and CDR2: GTSNPN and SVGIG (reference sequence). This CDR3 reads CAWSVLRGYYGYTF. The CDR3 region has the DNA TGTGCCTGGAGTGTACTCCGGGGGTACTATGGCTACACCTTC.

This chain links TRBV9 with TRBJ1-5; D not certain. The CDR3 spans 14 residues. Between the trimmed V and J ends, which lost 0 bases and 0 bases, there was a span of 4 bases. In germline, CDR1 is SGDLS, CDR2 YYNGEE. The CDR3 sequence is CASSVGPSNQPQHF. CDR3 nucleotides: TGTGCCAGCAGCGTAGGGCCTAGCAATCAGCCCCAGCATTTT.

This sequence joins TRBV3-1 (or the pseudogene TRBV3-2) and TRBJ2-7, with TRBD2 identical over 13 bases. CDR1 and CDR2 from the germline V gene are LGHDT and YNNKEL (reference sequence). The CDR3 contains 16 residues. V was pared by 3 bases and J by 0 bases, with 2 bases of the junction left unmatched. CDR3 sequence: CASSQGTSGVSYEQYF. The CDR3, as DNA: TGTGCCAGCAGCCAGGGGACTAGCGGGGTCTCCTACGAGCAGTACTTC.

V usage is TRBV9 and J usage is TRBJ2-7; D is uncertain. V was shortened by 0 bases and J by 0 bases, with 10 bases between the two germline ends. Germline V CDR1 and CDR2: SGDLS, YYNGEE. The length of the CDR3 is 15 residues. Here the CDR3 DNA reads TGTGCCAGCAGCGTAGACGGTGCCCGCTCCTACGAGCAGTACTTC. Its translation is CASSVDGARSYEQYF.

The chain recombines TRBV7-9 with TRBJ2-7, with TRBD2 matching over 14 bases. The CDR3 totals 19 residues. J lost 5 bases, V lost 6 bases, and 18 bases had no gene match. CDR1 and CDR2 from the germline V gene are SEHNR and FQNEAQ (reference sequence). CDR3: CASSSGLAGGTPNIDEQYF. DNA for the CDR3: TGTGCCAGCAGTTCCGGACTAGCGGGAGGCACACCCAACATCGACGAGCAGTACTTC.

The chain carries TRBV24-1 and TRBJ1-3, with 7 nucleotides matching TRBD1. CDR3 size: 13 residues. Germline V gives CDR1 KGHDR, CDR2 SFDVKD. V shed 10 bases, J shed 1 base, and the junction held 3 bases outside the gene matches. The chain's CDR3 is CATQGWSGNTIYF. Written as DNA, the CDR3 is TGTGCCACACAGGGGTGGTCTGGAAACACCATATATTTT.

V gene TRBV18 combines with J gene TRBJ1-4, with no clear D. Germline V gene lookup returns CDR1 KGHSH and CDR2 LQKENI. There are 16 residues in the CDR3. Trimming removed 4 bases at V and 0 bases at J, with 12 bases between. In nucleotides, the CDR3 is TGTGCCAGCTCACGCGGAGATAGAGCAACTAATGAAAAACTGTTTTTT. Its protein is CASSRGDRATNEKLFF.

In nucleotides, the CDR3 is TGCGCCAGCACCCCGGGACTGATAAACTATGGCTACACCTTC. Amino acid sequence: CASTPGLINYGYTF. This rearrangement joins TRBV5-1 to TRBJ1-2; perhaps TRBD1 as D (5 bases). CDR1 SGHRS and CDR2 YFSETQ come from the germline V gene. Trimming cost V 6 bases and J 2 bases, with 14 bases left between them. This CDR3 is 14 amino acids long.

This chain connects TRBV30 to TRBJ2-3; possible D gene TRBD2, 5 bases. Trimming removed 0 bases from V and 6 bases from J, with 7 bases in between. Germline values: CDR1 GTSNPN, CDR2 SVGIG (reference sequence). There are 12 residues in the CDR3. CDR3: CAWSVWEDTQYF. The CDR3 nucleotides read TGTGCCTGGAGTGTATGGGAGGATACGCAGTATTTT. The variable domain in full, completed from reference TRBV30 and TRBJ2-3, reads SQTIHQWPATLVQPVGSPLSLECTVEGTSNPNLYWYRQAAGRGLQLLFYSVGIGQISSEVPQNLSASRPQDRQFILSSKKLLLSDSGFYLCAWSVWEDTQYFGPGTRLTVL.

The rearrangement uses TRBV27 and TRBJ1-6; D is unclear. Germline lookup yields CDR1 MNHEY and CDR2 SMNVEV (reference sequence). The V end was cut by 6 bases, the J end by 4 bases, with 16 bases between. The CDR3 is 16 amino acids. CDR3 region: CASSPTGLIYNSPLHF. CDR3 sequence (DNA): TGTGCCAGCAGCCCGACGGGTCTTATATATAATTCACCCCTCCACTTT.

The chain is built from TRBV10-2 and TRBJ1-2; D may be TRBD1 (5 bases). Germline CDR1 reads WSHSY; CDR2 reads SAAADI. V lost 3 bases, J lost 7 bases, and 18 bases lay in between. The CDR3 spans 15 residues. The CDR3 loop is CASSDRAPHPGGYTF. Here the CDR3 DNA reads TGCGCCAGCAGTGACAGGGCCCCTCATCCTGGTGGCTACACCTTC.

The CDR3 DNA reads TGTGCCAGCAGCTTAACGGGTGCGGCCGGGGACACTGAAGCTTTCTTT. It is translated as CASSLTGAAGDTEAFF. This chain connects TRBV7-3 to TRBJ1-1; D is ambiguous. V lost 0 bases and J 3 bases, leaving 14 bases between the germline ends. The V gene's germline CDR1 is SGHTA and CDR2 FQGTGA. The CDR3 has 16 residues.

This clone showed up just a few times. The chain is built from TRBV29-1 and TRBJ2-7, with 8 nucleotides matching TRBD2. The junction had 16 bases not matched to a gene; V was cut back by 5 bases and J by 7 bases. There are 15 residues in the CDR3. The germline gives CDR1 SQVTM, CDR2 ANQGSEA. This chain's CDR3 is CSVSRLAQRDGEQYF. The CDR3 nucleotides read TGCAGCGTTTCTAGACTAGCGCAAAGGGACGGGGAGCAGTACTTC.

J is TRBJ2-7 and V is TRBV7-6; 8 bases map to TRBD2. CDR1 and CDR2 (germline): SGHVS, FNYEAQ. After removal of 1 base from V and 2 bases from J, the junction contained 7 bases not matched to a gene. The CDR3 is 16 amino acids. CDR3 DNA sequence: TGTGCCAGCAGCTTAGTCGCGCGGGAGGCCCCCTACGAGCAGTACTTC. Residues: CASSLVAREAPYEQYF.

The CDR3 DNA follows: TGTGCCAGCAGCTTCCCCGGTCATAACACTGAAGCTTTCTTT. Its translation is CASSFPGHNTEAFF. This chain connects TRBV7-9 to TRBJ1-1; D not resolved. The CDR3 contains 14 residues. Trimming left V 3 bases short and J 2 bases short, with 10 bases between. The germline V gene encodes CDR1 SEHNR and CDR2 FQNEAQ (reference sequence).

This chain uses TRBV14 with TRBJ2-7; 14 bases agree with TRBD2. The CDR3 extends over 17 amino acids. After removal of 1 base from V and 2 bases from J, the junction contained 4 bases not matched to a gene. The germline V gene encodes CDR1 SGHDN and CDR2 FVKESK. Here the CDR3 DNA reads TGTGCCAGCAGCCAAGGAGGACTAGCGGGGGGACCCTACGAGCAGTACTTC. This encodes CASSQGGLAGGPYEQYF.

The chain recombines TRBV6-5 with TRBJ2-7, with 8 bases aligning to TRBD2. V shed 0 bases, J shed 0 bases, and the junction held 4 bases outside the gene matches. This CDR3 has 16 residues. Germline V gene data show CDR1 as MNHEY and CDR2 as SVGAGI. CDR3 in DNA: TGTGCCAGCAGTTACTCGAGCGGGAGAGGCTCCTACGAGCAGTACTTC. Translation gives CASSYSSGRGSYEQYF.

This clone has at least ten counts. The same CDR3 is also encoded by other DNA sequences in this sample. The genes are TRBV7-2 and TRBJ1-1; 8 bases align to TRBD1. V lost 1 base and J lost 5; bases outside the gene matches: 3. The CDR3 extends over 14 amino acids. CDR1 is SGHTA, CDR2 FQGNSA, per germline. The CDR3 DNA reads TGTGCCAGCAGCTTAGTACAGGGGGGGACTGAAGCTTTCTTT. Translated, it gives CASSLVQGGTEAFF.

The gene calls are TRBV5-5 and TRBJ2-7, with D hard to call. The germline V gene has CDR1 SGHKS and CDR2 YYEKEE (reference sequence). Trimming left V 5 bases short and J 2 bases short, with 14 bases between. There are 14 residues in the CDR3. In DNA, the CDR3 is TGTGCCAGCAGACCGACCCCAGGTGCCTACGAGCAGTACTTC. Protein sequence: CASRPTPGAYEQYF.

The chain couples TRBV5-4 to TRBJ1-1; TRBD1 matches at 7 bases. The CDR3 length is 15 residues. V lost 2 bases to trimming and J lost 1 base; unmatched junction nucleotides: 5. Germline lookup yields CDR1 SGHNT and CDR2 YYREEE (reference sequence). DNA for the CDR3: TGTGCCAGCAGCTTCGACAGGGTGAGGAACACTGAAGCTTTCTTT. It codes for CASSFDRVRNTEAFF. Full variable domain (missing parts from reference TRBV5-4 and TRBJ1-1): ETGVTQSPTHLIKTRGQQVTLRCSSQSGHNTVSWYQQALGQGPQFIFQYYREEENGRGNFPPRFSGLQFPNYSSELNVNALELDDSALYLCASSFDRVRNTEAFFGQGTRLTVV.

V usage is TRBV28 and J usage is TRBJ2-7; 8 bases map to TRBD2. The V gene end was trimmed by 6 bases and the J gene end by 2 bases; junction bases not matched to a gene: 0. The length of the CDR3 is 12 residues. Looked up from germline, CDR1 is MDHEN and CDR2 is SYDVKM. Written as DNA, the CDR3 is TGTGCCAGCAGCGGGAGGGCCTACGAGCAGTACTTC. This encodes CASSGRAYEQYF. The whole variable domain, remainder taken from reference TRBV28 and TRBJ2-7, is DVKVTQSSRYLVKRTGEKVFLECVQDMDHENMFWYRQDPGLGLRLIYFSYDVKMKEKGDIPEGYSVSREKKERFSLILESASTNQTSMYLCASSGRAYEQYFGPGTRLTVT.

The chain employs TRBV28 and TRBJ1-2; 8 nucleotides match TRBD1. From germline, CDR1 is MDHEN and CDR2 SYDVKM. With V trimmed by 2 bases and J by 0 bases, 5 bases remained unmatched. The CDR3 covers 16 residues. The CDR3 sequence: CASSLAGGAANYGYTF. The CDR3 coding sequence is TGTGCCAGCAGTTTAGCAGGGGGCGCGGCTAACTATGGCTACACCTTC.

The chain couples TRBV28 to TRBJ2-1, with 12 bases aligning to TRBD2. Germline V lookup: CDR1 MDHEN, CDR2 SYDVKM. The CDR3 totals 18 residues. The V and J ends lost 1 base and 7 bases, in that order; junction bases with no gene match: 11. In nucleotides, the CDR3 is TGTGCCAGCAGTTTATCCCTAGCGGGAGGGAGGCTAAAGAATGAGCAGTTCTTC. Its protein is CASSLSLAGGRLKNEQFF.

CDR3 in amino acids: CASSSVQGEQETQYF. The CDR3, as DNA: TGTGCCAGCAGCTCAGTGCAGGGGGAACAAGAGACCCAGTACTTC. The chain couples TRBV13 to TRBJ2-5; 7 nucleotides match TRBD1. V gave up 4 bases and J gave up 2 bases; unmatched junction bases: 7. The length of the CDR3 is 15 residues. Germline CDR1 and CDR2: PRHDT and FYEKMQ (reference sequence). Supplemented by reference TRBV13 and TRBJ2-5, the full variable domain reads AAGVIQSPRHLIKEKRETATLKCYPIPRHDTVYWYQQGPGQDPQFLISFYEKMQSDKGSIPDRFSAQQFSDYHSELNMSSLELGDSALYFCASSSVQGEQETQYFGPGTRLLVL.

The chain carries TRBV2 and TRBJ2-7, with 10 bases matching TRBD2. This CDR3 spans 13 amino acids. With V trimmed by 4 bases and J by 10 bases, 7 bases remained unmatched. The V gene's germline CDR1 is SNHLY and CDR2 FYNNEI. The CDR3 coding sequence is TGTGCCAGCAGTGTGAACCTAGCGGGAGTCCAGTACTTC. Translated: CASSVNLAGVQYF.

The gene calls are TRBV29-1 and TRBJ2-5; 11 bases align to TRBD2. The CDR3 is 16 residues long. V dropped 3 bases and J dropped 2; count of bases not matched to a gene: 8. Per germline, CDR1 SQVTM and CDR2 ANQGSEA. CDR3 sequence: CSVETPLAGGQETQYF. The CDR3 bases are TGCAGCGTTGAGACCCCTCTAGCGGGAGGTCAAGAGACCCAGTACTTC.